A selection of T cell receptor beta chains follows, all from one sample in a study of T cell responses to AZD1222 COVID-19 vaccine. This table comes from immunoSEQ multiplex PCR, and its TCRdb copy is limited to in-frame clones, with some not included. In the table there are tens of thousands of clones, roughly four fifths of which are singletons. The sequencing here drew on peripheral blood, taken on day 0 of AZD1222 vaccination. Receptors were obtained from an adult in good health. Both conserved end residues are part of each CDR3. D genes are given only for firm matches. Rows may omit the clone size; those that give it use once, few, many or a size class.

>TRBJ1-2|TRBV12-3/TRBV12-4|.|.
TGTGCCAGCAGTTTCGAGCTCTATGGCTACACCTTC
CASSFELYGYTF
>TRBJ1-5|TRBV10-2|.|.
TGCGCCACCCGGGGGCTCAGCAATCAGCCCCAGCATTTT
CATRGLSNQPQHF
>TRBJ1-2|TRBV9|.|TRBD1
TGTGCCAGCAGCGTAGCTCGATCCAGGGGGCCCTCCTACACCTTC
CASSVARSRGPSYTF
>TRBJ1-1|TRBV19|.|.
TGTGCCAGTAGTGTAGACACGGGGAGGAGGAACACTGAAGCTTTCTTT
CASSVDTGRRNTEAFF
>TRBJ1-5|TRBV6-1|.|.
TGTGCCAGCAGTGAAGCAGAGGGGACCGGGAATCAGCCCCAGCATTTT
CASSEAEGTGNQPQHF
>TRBJ1-4|TRBV19|.|TRBD1
TGTGCCAGTTCCGACAGGGGAAACGAAAAACTGTTTTTT
CASSDRGNEKLFF
>TRBJ1-4|TRBV29-1|.|TRBD1
TGCAGCGTTGAAGGCCAGGGGGAGAGAAAACTGTTTTTT
CSVEGQGERKLFF
>TRBJ2-3|TRBV6-4|.|.
TGTGCCAGCAGTGAAGGGGCAGGCACAGATACGCAGTATTTT
CASSEGAGTDTQYF
>TRBJ1-5|TRBV28|.|.
TGTGCCAGCAGTTTATTGGGCGAGAGCAATCAGCCCCAGCATTTT
CASSLLGESNQPQHF
>TRBJ1-4|TRBV5-8|few|.
TGTGCCAGCAGCCATATTGTTAGGGGCGCGACTAATGAAAAACTGTTTTTT
CASSHIVRGATNEKLFF